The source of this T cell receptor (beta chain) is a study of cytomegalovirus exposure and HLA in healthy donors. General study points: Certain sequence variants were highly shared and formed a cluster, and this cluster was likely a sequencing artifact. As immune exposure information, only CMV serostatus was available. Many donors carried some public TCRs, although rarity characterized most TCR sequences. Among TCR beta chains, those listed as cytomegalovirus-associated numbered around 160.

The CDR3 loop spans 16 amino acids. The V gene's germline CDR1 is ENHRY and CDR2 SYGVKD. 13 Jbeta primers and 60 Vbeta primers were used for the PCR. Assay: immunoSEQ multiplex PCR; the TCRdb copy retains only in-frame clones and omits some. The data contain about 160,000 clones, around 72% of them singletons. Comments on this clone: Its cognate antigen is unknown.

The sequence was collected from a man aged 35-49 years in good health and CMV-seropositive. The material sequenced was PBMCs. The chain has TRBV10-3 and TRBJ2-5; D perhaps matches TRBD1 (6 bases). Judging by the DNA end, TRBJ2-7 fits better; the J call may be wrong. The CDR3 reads CAIGKSTGFQDYEQYF. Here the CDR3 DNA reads TGTGCCATCGGCAAAAGCACAGGGTTTCAAGACTACGAGCAGTACTTC.